These 14 T cell receptor beta chains were sequenced from one sample in a study of regulatory dendritic cells for organ transplantation. The protocol was immunoSEQ multiplex PCR, while the TCRdb copy is restricted to in-frame clones and leaves out a portion. The sample has about 30,000 clones, 70% to 90% seen once. The sequencing input was naive CD4+ T cells from blood. Specified subset: CD45RA+ naive T cells. These receptor sequences come from a human donor in good health.

This rearrangement joins TRBV18 to TRBJ2-1, with D maybe TRBD1 (6 bases). CDR1 is KGHSH, CDR2 LQKENI, per germline. Trimming cost V 4 bases and J 7 bases, with 20 bases left between them. The CDR3 has 16 amino acids. The CDR3, as DNA: TGTGCCAGCTCACTTGGGGGCCGCCGTATCCAAAATGAGCAGTTCTTC. Amino acids: CASSLGGRRIQNEQFF.

This chain links TRBV6-6 with TRBJ1-1, with a weak D call TRBD1 (6 bases). The CDR3 is 14 amino acids. V dropped 7 bases and J dropped 12 bases, with 24 bases sitting between them. Germline CDR1 and CDR2: MNHNY and SVGAGI (reference sequence). CDR3 sequence reads: CASTLLGGAGSTFF. For the CDR3, the DNA is TGTGCCAGCACCCTACTAGGGGGGGCCGGTAGTACTTTCTTT.

The rearrangement joins TRBV6-5 to TRBJ1-5; weak D call: TRBD1 (5 bases). From germline, CDR1 is MNHEY and CDR2 SVGAGI. The CDR3 runs to 15 residues. V was clipped by 5 bases and J by 7 bases, with 18 bases between them. CDR3 sequence reads: CASSQRAPWGQPQHF. The CDR3 nucleotides are TGTGCCAGCAGTCAACGGGCCCCCTGGGGGCAGCCCCAGCATTTT.

This clone has only a few counts. The chain couples TRBV7-9 to TRBJ1-6; 7 nucleotides line up with TRBD1. J gave up 7 bases and V 4 bases, and 4 bases lay outside the gene matches. CDR1 and CDR2 (germline): SEHNR, FQNEAQ (reference sequence). CDR3 size: 14 residues. The CDR3 nucleotides are TGTGCCAGCAGCTCGGACAGGAGGAATTCACCCCTCCACTTT. This gives the protein CASSSDRRNSPLHF.

V is TRBV29-1 and J is TRBJ1-1, with a tentative D call TRBD1 (6 bases). The CDR3 is made up of 12 amino acids. Per germline, CDR1 SQVTM and CDR2 ANQGSEA. Trimming pared 7 bases from V and 8 bases from J, leaving 17 bases between. The CDR3 region is CSGKDRRAEAFF. CDR3 nucleotide sequence: TGCAGCGGCAAGGACAGACGGGCCGAAGCTTTCTTT.

The chain couples TRBV5-4 to TRBJ1-3; D gene uncertain. V was clipped by 3 bases and J by 0 bases, with 7 bases between them. Germline-derived CDR1 and CDR2 are SGHNT and YYREEE (reference sequence). The CDR3 runs 14 residues. The CDR3 sequence is CASSSQVSGNTIYF. DNA for the CDR3: TGTGCCAGCAGCTCACAAGTCTCTGGAAACACCATATATTTT.

As for this clone: This sample includes further DNA sequences coding for the same CDR3. The chain has TRBV27 and TRBJ1-1; D gene ambiguous. The CDR3 covers 14 residues. Germline V gives CDR1 MNHEY, CDR2 SMNVEV (reference sequence). V was cut by 2 bases and J by 0 bases, with 7 bases left in between. CDR3 loop: CASSLAGLNTEAFF. The CDR3 nucleotides read TGTGCCAGCAGTTTAGCGGGGTTGAACACTGAAGCTTTCTTT.

V is TRBV7-2 and J is TRBJ1-3; D might be TRBD1 (6 bases). V lost 1 base and J lost 2, with 18 bases in between. Looked up from germline, CDR1 is SGHTA and CDR2 is FQGNSA. This CDR3 comprises 18 residues. The CDR3 DNA follows: TGTGCCAGCAGCTTAGGAACAGGGAAGGGCATAGCTGGAAACACCATATATTTT. Translation: CASSLGTGKGIAGNTIYF.

The gene calls are TRBV28 and TRBJ2-7; D is uncertain. Deletions cut 5 bases from V and 11 bases from J, with 19 bases between. The CDR3 is 13 amino acids. Germline loops: CDR1 MDHEN, CDR2 SYDVKM. CDR3 nucleotides: TGTGCCAGCAGTCCCAAACAACGGCCCTTGGAGTACTTC. It encodes CASSPKQRPLEYF.

This rearrangement joins TRBV5-1 to TRBJ2-5, with 11 bases aligning to TRBD2. Trimming at V came to 4 bases and at J to 1 base, leaving 3 bases not matched to a gene. Germline V gene lookup returns CDR1 SGHRS and CDR2 YFSETQ. There are 15 residues in the CDR3. The CDR3 reads CASSRLAGIQETQYF. CDR3 in DNA: TGCGCCAGCAGCAGACTAGCGGGGATCCAAGAGACCCAGTACTTC.

This clone was recorded a few times. CDR3 coding DNA: TGTGCCAGCAGCCCCCTGGGGGGCTACACCTTC. It codes for CASSPLGGYTF. V is TRBV7-2 and J is TRBJ1-2, with D unresolved. V gave up 5 bases and J gave up 8 bases, with 9 bases separating them. Germline lookup yields CDR1 SGHTA and CDR2 FQGNSA. The CDR3 is made up of 11 amino acids.

The rearrangement uses TRBV6-5 and TRBJ2-1; D not resolved. Germline V CDR1 and CDR2: MNHEY, SVGAGI. V was shortened by 5 bases and J by 8 bases, with 7 bases between the two germline ends. The CDR3 contains 11 residues. CDR3 coding DNA: TGTGCCAGCAGTAGTTACTATGAGCAGTTCTTC. It translates to CASSSYYEQFF.

This chain links TRBV28 with TRBJ1-6; 9 nucleotides line up with TRBD1. Germline CDR1 MDHEN, CDR2 SYDVKM. V gave up 8 bases and J gave up 3 bases; unmatched junction bases: 5. This CDR3 region has 15 residues. The DNA for the CDR3 is TGTGCCAGCTTACAGGGGGCCTTCTATAATTCACCCCTCCACTTT. Protein sequence: CASLQGAFYNSPLHF.

This chain connects TRBV11-2 to TRBJ2-3; the match to TRBD2 covers 10 bases. Germline V gene lookup returns CDR1 SGHAT and CDR2 FQNNGV. The J segment lost 3 bases and the V segment lost 1 base, leaving 10 bases of the junction unmatched. The CDR3 loop spans 18 amino acids. The CDR3 sequence: CASSLVSLAGERTDTQYF. As DNA, the CDR3 is TGTGCCAGCAGCTTAGTTAGTCTAGCGGGAGAAAGAACAGATACGCAGTATTTT.